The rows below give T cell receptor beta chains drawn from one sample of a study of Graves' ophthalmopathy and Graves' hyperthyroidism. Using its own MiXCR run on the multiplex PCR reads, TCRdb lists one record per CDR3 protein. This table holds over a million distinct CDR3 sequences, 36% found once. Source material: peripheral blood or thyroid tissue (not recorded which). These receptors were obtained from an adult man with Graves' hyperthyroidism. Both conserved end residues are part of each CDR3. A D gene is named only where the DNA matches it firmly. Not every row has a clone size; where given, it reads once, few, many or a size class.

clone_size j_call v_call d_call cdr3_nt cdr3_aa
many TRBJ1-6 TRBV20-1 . TGCAGTGCTAGAAGGAGACTTCCCGTCTATTCACCCCTCCACTTT CSARRRLPVYSPLHF
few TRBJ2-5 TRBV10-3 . TGTGCCATCAGTGAACGGGGGGCACGAGAGACCCAGTACTTC CAISERGARETQYF
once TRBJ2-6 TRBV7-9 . TGTGCCAGCAGCTTAGAGGAGGGGGCCAACGTCCTGACTTTC CASSLEEGANVLTF
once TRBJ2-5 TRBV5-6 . TGTGCCAGCAGCTCCTGGGACATCGGGCTGGAGACCCAGTACTTC CASSSWDIGLETQYF
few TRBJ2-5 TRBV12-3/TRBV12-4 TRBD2 TGTGCCAGCAGTTTAAGCGGGAGGAAAGAGACCCAGTACTTC CASSLSGRKETQYF
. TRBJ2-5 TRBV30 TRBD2 TGTGCCTGGAGTCGACTAGCACAAGAGACCCAGTACTTC CAWSRLAQETQYF
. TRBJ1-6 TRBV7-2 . TGTGCCAGCAGCTGGACCTTCTATAATTCACCCCTCCACTTT CASSWTFYNSPLHF
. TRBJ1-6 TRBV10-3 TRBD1 TGTGCCATCAGTGATACGACAGGGCCTAAATCGGCTAGCTCCTATAATTCACCCCTCCACTTT CAISDTTGPKSASSYNSPLHF
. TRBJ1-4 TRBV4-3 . TGCGCCAGCAGCCAAGCATCCAGGACTAATGAAAAACTGTTTTTT CASSQASRTNEKLFF
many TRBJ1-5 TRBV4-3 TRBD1 TGCGCCAGCAGCCAGAAACAGGGGGACCATCAGCCCCAGCATTTT CASSQKQGDHQPQHF
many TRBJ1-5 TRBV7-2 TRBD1 TGTGCCAGCAGCTTGGCCGGGACAGGGAGCAATCAGCCCCAGCATTTT CASSLAGTGSNQPQHF
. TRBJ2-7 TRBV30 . TGTGCCTGGAGTGACTATGGAGAGCAGTACTTC CAWSDYGEQYF
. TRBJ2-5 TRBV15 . TGTGCCACCAGCAGACACACCGGGGAGACCCAGTACTTC CATSRHTGETQYF
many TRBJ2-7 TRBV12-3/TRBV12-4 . TGTGCCAGCCGGCGTGAGGGAAACGAGCAGTACTTC CASRREGNEQYF
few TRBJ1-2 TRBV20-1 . TGCAGTGCTAGAGATTATTTAGACTACACCTTC CSARDYLDYTF
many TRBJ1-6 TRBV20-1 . TGCAGTGCAATAGCCTCCACAGCGTTCAATAATTCACCCCTCCACTTT CSAIASTAFNNSPLHF
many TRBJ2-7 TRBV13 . TGTGCCAGCAGCTCGAGGACAGAGGGGACCTACGAGCAGTACTTC CASSSRTEGTYEQYF
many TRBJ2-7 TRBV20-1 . TGCAGTGCTAGACAACAACTGGGCTCCTACGAGCAGTACTTC CSARQQLGSYEQYF
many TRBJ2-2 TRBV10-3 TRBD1 TGTGCCACAAGCACCGGGACAGGGTCGGCCGGGGAGCTGTTTTTT CATSTGTGSAGELFF
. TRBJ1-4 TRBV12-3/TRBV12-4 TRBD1 TGTGCCAGCAGTTTAGGGGGAGGGACAGCAACTAATGAAAAACTGTTTTTT CASSLGGGTATNEKLFF
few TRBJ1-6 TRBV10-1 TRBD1 TGCGCCAGCGGGACAGTAAATTCACCCCTCCACTTT CASGTVNSPLHF
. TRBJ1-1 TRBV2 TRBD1 TGTGCCAGCAGTGATGGGACAGGGGTCATGAACACTGAAGCTTTCTTT CASSDGTGVMNTEAFF
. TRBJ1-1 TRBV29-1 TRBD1 TGCAGCGTCAGCAGACAGGGAGGGAACACTGGAGCTTTCTTT CSVSRQGGNTGAFF
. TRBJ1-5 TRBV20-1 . TGCAGTGCCCCGGAAACAGGGCTCCAGCATTTT CSAPETGLQHF
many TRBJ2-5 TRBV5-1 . TGCGCCAGCAGCTCCCCCCAACAGGGGAGGGAAGAGACCCAGTACTTC CASSSPQQGREETQYF
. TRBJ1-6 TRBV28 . TGTGCCAGCAGTTTTAACCCCCGTCAAGATTCACCCCTCCACTTT CASSFNPRQDSPLHF
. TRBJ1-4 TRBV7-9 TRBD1 TGCGCCAGCAGCCAAGCCGGGACAGGGGCTGCAACTAATGAAAAACTGTTTTTT CASSQAGTGAATNEKLFF
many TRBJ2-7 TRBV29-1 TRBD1 TGCAGCGTTACTGGGACAGGGTTGTACGAGCAGTACTTC CSVTGTGLYEQYF
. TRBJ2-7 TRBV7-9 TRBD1 TGTGCCAGCAGCGTTGTTGCCGGGACAGGGGGCTATGAGCAGTACTTC CASSVVAGTGGYEQYF
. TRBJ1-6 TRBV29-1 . TGCAACGTGGACAGCTCCTATAATTCACCCCTCCACTTT CNVDSSYNSPLHF
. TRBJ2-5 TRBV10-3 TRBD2 TGTGCCATCAGTGGACTAGCGGGAGTGGGAGAGACCCAGTACTTC CAISGLAGVGETQYF
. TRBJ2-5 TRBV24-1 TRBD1 TGTGCCACCAGTGACCCCGGGACAGTTGGTGAGACCCAGTACTTC CATSDPGTVGETQYF
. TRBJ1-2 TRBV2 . TGTGCCAGCAGTGAAGCGAGGGCAGACGCCTATGGCTACACCTTC CASSEARADAYGYTF
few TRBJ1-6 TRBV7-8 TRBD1 TGTGCCAGCAGCCGCAACACCCCGGGACAGTGGCCTCTTTCACCCCTCCACTTT CASSRNTPGQWPLSPLHF
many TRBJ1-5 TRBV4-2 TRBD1 TGTGCCAGCAGCCCCCGCCAGGGGGGGGAGCCCCAGCATTTT CASSPRQGGEPQHF
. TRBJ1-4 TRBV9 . TGTGCCAGCAGCTCGGACCTAAGGGGTGAAAAACTGTTTTTT CASSSDLRGEKLFF
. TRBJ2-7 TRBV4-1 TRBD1 TGCGCCAGCAGCCCCACCTTGACAGGGGGCGAGCAGTACTTC CASSPTLTGGEQYF
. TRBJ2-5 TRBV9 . TGTGCCAGCAGCCCCCGTGAAGGGGGAGGGAGGGAGACCCAGTACTTC CASSPREGGGRETQYF
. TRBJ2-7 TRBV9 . TGTGCCAGCAGCGTAGCTTGGAGCTCCTACGAGCAGTACTTC CASSVAWSSYEQYF
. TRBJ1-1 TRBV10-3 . TGTGCCACCGTCACGGGGGCAGCTGAAGCTTTCTTT CATVTGAAEAFF
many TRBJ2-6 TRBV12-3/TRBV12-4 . TGTGCCAGCAGTTTGCGGGCGGCTGGGGCCAACGTCCTGACTTTC CASSLRAAGANVLTF
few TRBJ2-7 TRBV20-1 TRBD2 TGCAGTGCTAGGGGGGGGAATTGGGGTCGCTACGAGCAGTACTTC CSARGGNWGRYEQYF
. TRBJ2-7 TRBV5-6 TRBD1 TGTGCCAGCAGTCTTCCCGCAGGGGGCCAGGGAAAATACGAGCAGTACTTC CASSLPAGGQGKYEQYF
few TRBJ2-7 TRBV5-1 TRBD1 TGCGCCAGCAGCTTGGAAGGACAGGGGGTCTCCGAGCAGTACTTC CASSLEGQGVSEQYF
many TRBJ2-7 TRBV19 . TGTGCCAGTAGTATTCGCGACAGCAGCTCCTACGAGCAGTACTTC CASSIRDSSSYEQYF
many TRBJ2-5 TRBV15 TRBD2 TGTGCCACCAGCAGAGATCGGGGGGCCCAGTACTTC CATSRDRGAQYF
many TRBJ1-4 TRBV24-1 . TGTGCCACCAGTGATTTCAAGAACAGGGTTGGAGCTAATGAAAAACTGTTTTTT CATSDFKNRVGANEKLFF
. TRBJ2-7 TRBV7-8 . TGTGCCAGCAGCTTACGTCCCGTAGGCGCGCAGTACTTC CASSLRPVGAQYF
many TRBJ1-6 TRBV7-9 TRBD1 TGTGCCAGCAGCCGACAGGGCGGAGGCCCCCTCCACTTT CASSRQGGGPLHF
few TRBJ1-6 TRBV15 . TGTGCCACCAGCAGGGGCCCCGGGGAGGGCCCCAGGGGTGGCCTCCACTTT CATSRGPGEGPRGGLHF
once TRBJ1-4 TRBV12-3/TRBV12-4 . TGTGCCAGCAGTTCTAGCGGGGGTCGCAGCGAAAAACTGTTTTTT CASSSSGGRSEKLFF
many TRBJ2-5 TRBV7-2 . TGTGCCAGCAGCCGGACAGTTCAAGAGACCCAGTACTTC CASSRTVQETQYF
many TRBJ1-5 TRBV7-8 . TGTGCCAGCATCCAATACAGGTTTGCCCTGGATCAGCCCCAGCATTTT CASIQYRFALDQPQHF
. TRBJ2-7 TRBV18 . TGTGCCAGCTCCTCCACCGTTGGGGGTGGCGACGAGCAGTACTTC CASSSTVGGGDEQYF
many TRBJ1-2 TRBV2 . TGTGCCAGCAGAGGTCTTCCCGGGGCCCGGTATGGCTACACCTTC CASRGLPGARYGYTF